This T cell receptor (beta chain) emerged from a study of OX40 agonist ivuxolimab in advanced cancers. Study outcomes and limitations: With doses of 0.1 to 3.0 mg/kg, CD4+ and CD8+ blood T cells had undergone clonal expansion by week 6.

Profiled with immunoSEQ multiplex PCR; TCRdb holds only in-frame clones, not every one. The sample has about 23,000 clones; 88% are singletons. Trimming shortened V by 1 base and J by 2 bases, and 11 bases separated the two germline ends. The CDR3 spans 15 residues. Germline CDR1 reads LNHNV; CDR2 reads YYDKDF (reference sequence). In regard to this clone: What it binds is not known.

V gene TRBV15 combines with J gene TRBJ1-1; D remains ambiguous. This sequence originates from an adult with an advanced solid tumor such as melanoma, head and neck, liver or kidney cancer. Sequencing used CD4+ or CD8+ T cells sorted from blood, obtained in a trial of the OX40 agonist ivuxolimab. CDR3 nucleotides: TGTGCCACCAGCAGAGGGAGGGTGGGAAACACTGAAGCTTTCTTT. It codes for CATSRGRVGNTEAFF.